One T cell receptor beta chain is described in this entry. Antigen specificity is unknown. These data come from a study of tumor-infiltrating lymphocytes in primary liver carcinoma. For the study at large: Stage T1-T3 N0M0 and a size of 4.2 to 10 cm characterized the tumors.

The study, taken as a whole, reports: Among the pair types, tumor region pairs showed more overlap than tumor-adjacent and tumor-blood pairs. It was in tumors, not blood, that the top-250-clone fraction was significantly higher (p = 0.039).

The germline V gene encodes CDR1 MNHNS and CDR2 SASEGT. This CDR3 has 15 residues. V dropped 5 bases and J dropped 0 bases, with 12 bases sitting between them. From around 500 ng of total RNA, TCR beta-specific cDNA was reverse-transcribed using a constant-region primer. Three-round nested multiplex PCR performed with slightly modified ARM-PCR produced the TCR beta libraries. A C-beta reverse primer and TRBV1-TRBV30 forward primers served in each of the first two PCR rounds, at 9 to 11 cycles apiece. Each CDR3 protein gets one entry after TCRdb re-called the multiplex PCR reads with MiXCR. The sample contains some 94,000 distinct CDR3 sequences, about three quarters of which appear only once. Co-extracted RNA and DNA came from 20-30 mg of unsorted bulk tissue.

The clonotype originates from a woman aged 60-70 years with primary liver carcinoma and hepatitis B virus infection. V usage is TRBV6-1 and J usage is TRBJ2-3; D remains ambiguous. The specimen sequenced was liver tumor tissue from sampling region 5. The subset is: tumor region T5, tumor centre. The CDR3 DNA follows: TGTGCCAGCAGTATAGACGTATCTAGCACAGATACGCAGTATTTT. The encoded protein is CASSIDVSSTDTQYF.